This T cell receptor beta chain was identified in a study of blood T cells in healthy people across ages. Study at large: The template switching approach captured approximately one barcoded beta molecule for every two T cells.

Donors ranged from about 6 to 95 years old and were healthy Caucasians in Russia. CDR3 length: 14 amino acids. Germline V lookup: CDR1 SGHRS, CDR2 YFSETQ. Trimming took 4 bases from V and 7 from J, leaving 14 bases between them. This clonotype has only a few counts. Next came a second PCR, run for about 7 to 11 cycles, which used a sample-barcoded 5' primer along with a J-beta primer mix. TCRdb used MiXCR to reprocess the 5' RACE reads, holding one entry per CDR3 protein. This table holds over 700,000 distinct CDR3 sequences, 25% found once. This same sample was also taken into another study, of T cells of mothers and their children. From that second work: The donors comprised over 5 children and their three healthy Caucasian mothers. Each mother yielded more than 8.5 million TCR beta CDR3 reads. Each child yielded millions of reads.

The receptor comes from a boy between 10 and 17 years old in good health. V and J are TRBV5-1 and TRBJ1-4; D gene ambiguous. The sequencing sample was made of blood. CDR3 nucleotides: TGCGCCAGCAGCCGGACGGGAGGAAGTGAAAAACTGTTTTTT. This codes for CASSRTGGSEKLFF.